Each of the 14 T cell receptor beta chains below was sequenced from the same sample in a study of Graves' ophthalmopathy and Graves' hyperthyroidism. Researchers took RNA transcripts and amplified TCR beta CDR3 regions from them. The first-round RT-PCR employed HTBI primers together with the Qiagen OneStep RT-PCR kit. A multiplex PCR was then performed as the second round. One entry per CDR3 protein, called by TCRdb with MiXCR from the multiplex PCR reads. The sample includes over 450,000 distinct CDR3 sequences, 13% to 15% of them seen just once. Sequencing was done on a sample of blood. These receptors were taken from a woman aged 25-40 years with Graves' ophthalmopathy.

The sample holds many counts of this clonotype. The rearrangement joins TRBV20-1 to TRBJ2-2, with 8 bases aligning to TRBD1. The CDR3 loop spans 19 amino acids. CDR1 DFQATT and CDR2 SNEGSKA come from the germline V gene (reference sequence). After removal of 0 bases from V and 3 bases from J, the junction contained 15 bases not matched to a gene. CDR3 in amino acids: CSARDPAGGAKSYTGELFF. CDR3 sequence (DNA): TGCAGTGCTAGAGATCCGGCAGGGGGCGCAAAAAGTTACACCGGGGAGCTGTTTTTT.

This clonotype was counted at least ten times. V and J are TRBV11-3 and TRBJ2-5; D is unresolved. Germline V lookup: CDR1 SGHNT, CDR2 YENEEA. The length of the CDR3 is 15 residues. The V end lost 3 bases, the J end lost 2 bases, and 13 bases lay between the germline ends. CDR3 residues: CASSFGSTAQETQYF. In nucleotides, the CDR3 is TGTGCCAGCAGCTTCGGCTCCACCGCTCAAGAGACCCAGTACTTC.

This clonotype was seen only a few times. The chain combines TRBV6-1 with TRBJ1-5; D ambiguous. The germline CDR1 and CDR2 sequences are MNHNS and SASEGT. CDR3 length: 11 amino acids. The V end was cut by 4 bases, the J end by 7 bases, with 5 bases between. The CDR3 here is CASSVGQPQHF. In DNA, the CDR3 is TGTGCCAGCAGTGTGGGACAGCCCCAGCATTTT.

This clonotype appeared a few times. V and J are TRBV5-1 and TRBJ2-7; D might be TRBD2 (5 bases). Germline V gives CDR1 SGHRS, CDR2 YFSETQ. V was shortened by 4 bases and J by 0 bases, with 14 bases between the two germline ends. This CDR3 is 15 amino acids long. The CDR3 loop reads CASSPRSDISYEQYF. The CDR3 nucleotides are TGCGCCAGCAGCCCCCGTAGCGATATCTCCTACGAGCAGTACTTC.

This clonotype was counted between two and nine times. The chain has TRBV30 and TRBJ1-5; maybe TRBD1 (5 bases). CDR1 is GTSNPN, CDR2 SVGIG, per germline (reference sequence). V was shortened by 0 bases and J by 5 bases, with 11 bases between the two germline ends. This CDR3 comprises 14 residues. The CDR3 sequence: CAWSVAGGDQPQHF. CDR3 bases: TGTGCCTGGAGTGTAGCGGGGGGGGATCAGCCCCAGCATTTT.

The table lists this clonotype with many counts. CDR3 coding DNA: TGTGCCAGCAGACCTTCTTTGAAAAAACAAGAGACCCAGTACTTC. Its translation is CASRPSLKKQETQYF. This chain joins TRBV6-1 and TRBJ2-5; D uncertain. V gave up 6 bases and J gave up 2 bases, with 16 bases separating them. Germline V CDR1 and CDR2: MNHNS, SASEGT. This CDR3 region has 15 residues.

This clonotype has ten or more counts. Compared with germline, one end of the junction differs, possibly owing to a read error. The chain uses TRBV7-7 and TRBJ2-5; 9 nucleotides align to TRBD2. The CDR3 covers 16 residues. Germline-derived CDR1 and CDR2 are SSHAT and FNYEAQ (reference sequence). CDR3 protein: CASSLGLASGVETQYF. CDR3 in DNA: TGTGCTAGCAGCTTAGGTCTGGCTAGCGGGGTCGAGACCCAGTACTTC.

This clonotype was counted ten times or more. The genes are TRBV2 and TRBJ1-5; no reliable D call. The germline CDR1 and CDR2 sequences are SNHLY and FYNNEI. V shed 6 bases and J shed 0 bases, with 12 bases lying between them. The CDR3 has 15 amino acids. The CDR3, as DNA: TGTGCCAGCAGCGAACAGTACTATAGCAATCAGCCCCAGCATTTT. Translated: CASSEQYYSNQPQHF.

Remarks on this clonotype: A read error may be the cause here, since a much bigger clone is one base away. The V call is TRBV12-3 or TRBV12-4, the J call TRBJ2-7; no clear D gene. The CDR3 totals 13 residues. CDR3 loop: CSSSLSRIYEQYF. The CDR3 DNA reads as TGTTCCAGCAGTTTAAGCCGAATCTACGAGCAGTACTTC.

In its sample, this clonotype was seen many times. The chain links TRBV20-1 to TRBJ1-1, with D perhaps TRBD1 (5 bases). Germline V gives CDR1 DFQATT, CDR2 SNEGSKA (reference sequence). The CDR3 consists of 16 residues. V lost 0 bases and J lost 4, with 18 bases in between. The CDR3, as DNA: TGCAGTGCTAGAGATCCCAGGGAAATTATGGTCACTGAAGCTTTCTTT. Its protein is CSARDPREIMVTEAFF.

In the case of this clonotype: A much more abundant neighbour one base away suggests this may be a read error. The gene calls are TRBV10-3 and TRBJ1-1; TRBD1 might be the D (5 bases). The V gene lost 6 bases and the J gene lost 6 bases, with 14 bases spanning the gap. CDR1 and CDR2 (germline): ENHRY, SYGVKD. The CDR3 consists of 13 residues. CDR3 sequence: CAISPGAPSEAFF. DNA for the CDR3: TGTGCCATCAGCCCTGGGGCCCCTTCTGAAGCTTTCTTT.

In this sample, this clonotype turned up many times. This chain joins TRBV20-1 and TRBJ1-6, with 7 bases lining up with TRBD1. V shed 2 bases, J shed 3 bases, and the junction held 7 bases outside the gene matches. The CDR3 spans 16 residues. Germline loops: CDR1 DFQATT, CDR2 SNEGSKA (reference sequence). The CDR3 nucleotides are TGCAGTGCTAGACGGGAGAGACAGGGCTATAATTCACCCCTCCACTTT. This gives the protein CSARRERQGYNSPLHF.

This clonotype was picked up many times. V is TRBV11-2 and J is TRBJ2-7; D gene ambiguous. CDR3 length: 14 amino acids. V was trimmed by 3 bases and J by 3 bases, leaving 12 bases between them. Germline CDR1 reads SGHAT; CDR2 reads FQNNGV. The CDR3 spells CASSFSDGYYEQYF. CDR3 coding DNA: TGTGCCAGCAGCTTCTCGGACGGTTACTACGAGCAGTACTTC.

This clonotype came up once. The chain carries TRBV12-3 or TRBV12-4 and TRBJ1-2; D is perhaps TRBD1 (5 bases). The V end was cut by 6 bases, the J end by 2 bases, with 19 bases between. This CDR3 spans 16 amino acids. The CDR3, as DNA: TGTGCCAGCAGCTCGGGAGGTGGGGGAGGGAACTATGGCTACACCTTC. It encodes CASSSGGGGGNYGYTF.